The 11 T cell receptor beta chains reported below all come from one sample, sequenced in a study of regulatory T cells in long-lasting Graves disease. Time point noted: newly diagnosed GD, antithyroid drugs for less than 3 months. RNA isolated from PBMCs was used to make the TCR library. Both iRepertoire HTBI primers and Arm-PCR of CDR3 regions were used to build the TCR beta libraries. One entry per CDR3 protein, called by TCRdb with MiXCR from the multiplex PCR reads. The data contain a few hundred thousand distinct CDR3 sequences, roughly 14% of them seen just once; the ten biggest clones take up about 9.1%. These data were likewise used in another study, on T cells in Graves' hyperthyroidism and ophthalmopathy.

The sequencing here drew on peripheral blood mononuclear cells (PBMCs), taken at new diagnosis, from a patient treated with antithyroid drugs. The receptor set was obtained from a man between 25 and 39 years old with Graves disease.

This clonotype was seen ten or more times. The genes are TRBV7-9 and TRBJ1-5; possible D gene TRBD1, 6 bases. CDR3 length equals 15 residues. The germline V gene encodes CDR1 SEHNR and CDR2 FQNEAQ (reference sequence). With 2 bases removed from V and 3 bases from J, the gap between germline ends came to 11 bases. In DNA, the CDR3 is TGTGCCAGCAGCTTATTCGGGGGCGTCAATCAGCCCCAGCATTTT. This encodes CASSLFGGVNQPQHF.

Many counts were recorded for this clonotype. The chain couples TRBV24-1 to TRBJ2-1, with 10 positions matching TRBD2. V shed 1 base and J 7 bases; nucleotides not matched to a gene: 6. The CDR3 extends over 16 amino acids. CDR1 and CDR2 (germline): KGHDR, SFDVKD. The CDR3 is CATSDFRGLANNEQFF. CDR3 bases: TGTGCCACCAGTGATTTCCGGGGACTAGCGAATAATGAGCAGTTCTTC.

The chain uses TRBV7-9 and TRBJ2-1, with 14 bases that match TRBD2. The CDR3 is made up of 17 amino acids. J lost 7 bases, V lost 4 bases, and 9 bases had no gene match. Germline V gene lookup returns CDR1 SEHNR and CDR2 FQNEAQ (reference sequence). CDR3 coding DNA: TGTGCCAGCAGCTCAGGACGACTAGCGGGAGGGGAGAATGAGCAGTTCTTC. This sequence encodes CASSSGRLAGGENEQFF. Full variable domain (missing parts from reference TRBV7-9 and TRBJ2-1): DTGVSQNPRHKITKRGQNVTFRCDPISEHNRLYWYRQTLGQGPEFLTYFQNEAQLEKSRLLSDRFSAERPKGSFSTLEIQRTEQGDSAMYLCASSSGRLAGGENEQFFGPGTRLTVL.

This clonotype was observed many times. V usage is TRBV2 and J usage is TRBJ2-1; D not certain. The germline V gene has CDR1 SNHLY and CDR2 FYNNEI. The CDR3 totals 14 residues. V lost 9 bases and J lost 5, with 17 bases in between. The CDR3 sequence: CASNLVSLNNEQFF. For the CDR3, the DNA is TGTGCCAGTAACCTCGTCAGCCTAAACAATGAGCAGTTCTTC.

Notes on this clonotype: A single base separates this from a much larger clone, so it may be a read error. V and J are TRBV28 and TRBJ2-4; D unclear. Trimming took off 2 bases at V and 2 bases at J, with 7 bases between the two ends. Germline CDR1 reads MDHEN; CDR2 reads SYDVKM. There are 14 residues in the CDR3. DNA of the CDR3: TGTGCCAGCAGTTTAGTGAAACCCAAAAACATTCAGTACTTC. As protein: CASSLVKPKNIQYF.

At least ten counts were recorded for this clonotype. The chain couples TRBV7-3 to TRBJ1-1, with D uncertain. The CDR3 totals 13 residues. V was clipped by 3 bases and J by 0 bases, with 5 bases between them. From germline, CDR1 is SGHTA and CDR2 FQGTGA. The CDR3: CASSFRMNTEAFF. The CDR3 DNA reads TGTGCCAGCAGCTTTAGGATGAACACTGAAGCTTTCTTT. The full variable domain, rest sourced from reference TRBV7-3 and TRBJ1-1, is GAGVSQTPSNKVTEKGKYVELRCDPISGHTALYWYRQSLGQGPEFLIYFQGTGAADDSGLPNDRFFAVRPEGSVSTLKIQRTERGDSAVYLCASSFRMNTEAFFGQGTRLTVV.

This clonotype has a count of ten or more. V is TRBV27 and J is TRBJ2-2; TRBD2 is a possible D gene (6 bases). This CDR3 is 14 amino acids long. Trimming pared 8 bases from V and 0 bases from J, leaving 10 bases between. Per germline, CDR1 MNHEY and CDR2 SMNVEV (reference sequence). Written as DNA, the CDR3 is TGTGCCAGCGGGGGGACCACGAACACCGGGGAGCTGTTTTTT. It is translated as CASGGTTNTGELFF.

Concerning this clonotype itself: In this CDR3 the conserved last residue, phenylalanine or tryptophan, is missing, so a read error is likely. This chain joins TRBV25-1 and TRBJ2-3, with D unresolved. Looked up from germline, CDR1 is MGHDK and CDR2 is SYGVNS. Deletions cut 6 bases from V and 6 bases from J, with 7 bases between. The CDR3 covers 11 residues. The CDR3 is CASRLGDTQYY. CDR3 nucleotide sequence: TGTGCCAGCAGATTAGGGGATACGCAGTATTAT.

In this sample, this clonotype turned up many times. CDR3 DNA sequence: TGCGCCAGCAGCTTCGGGGACGTCGGTGGTTCCCAGCATTTT. Its protein is CASSFGDVGGSQHF. V is TRBV5-1 and J is TRBJ1-5; possible D gene TRBD1, 5 bases. This CDR3 is 14 amino acids long. Trimming cost V 2 bases and J 11 bases, with 17 bases left between them. Per the germline V gene, CDR1 is SGHRS and CDR2 is YFSETQ.

This clonotype was observed at least ten times. The chain carries TRBV20-1 and TRBJ2-1; D gene uncertain. V lost 2 bases to trimming and J lost 0 bases, with 14 bases between them. CDR3 length: 16 amino acids. Germline assignment: CDR1 DFQATT and CDR2 SNEGSKA (reference sequence). The CDR3, as DNA: TGCAGTGCTAGATTAGCAGTACCCAGCTCCTACAATGAGCAGTTCTTC. Translating gives CSARLAVPSSYNEQFF.

This clonotype came up many times. The chain uses TRBV11-1 and TRBJ2-3; TRBD2 matches at 11 bases. J was trimmed by 4 bases and V by 1 base; bases with no gene match: 7. From germline, CDR1 is SGHAT and CDR2 FQDESV (reference sequence). The CDR3 has 17 residues. The CDR3 nucleotides read TGTGCCAGCAGCTTAGAACCGAAACTAGCGGGAGCAGATACGCAGTATTTT. It translates to CASSLEPKLAGADTQYF.